The 17 T cell receptor beta chains below come from one sample, sequenced in a study of vaccination and CD4 T cells after COVID-19. Cultured CD4+ T cell DNA underwent sequencing with the Oncomine TCR Beta short-read assay. A single record per CDR3 protein comes from TCRdb applying MiXCR to the PCR reads. Of roughly 7,600 distinct CDR3 sequences listed, around 20% are singletons. These receptors' antigens are unknown. The treatment is: approximately 10-day PBMC culture with coronavirus spike peptide pools or control peptides (ViraFEST assay). Sequencing used CD4+ T cells from blood, cultured in vitro, obtained after SARS-CoV-2 vaccination. These receptor sequences come from a human donor who had recovered from COVID-19.

A note on this clonotype: This likely comes from a read error, as the CDR3 has no conserved phenylalanine or tryptophan at its end. The V gene is TRBV20-1, the J gene TRBJ2-1; 13 positions match TRBD2. In germline, CDR1 is DFQATT, CDR2 SNEGSKA (reference sequence). The CDR3 totals 17 residues. The J segment lost 3 bases and the V segment lost 1 base, leaving 6 bases of the junction unmatched. CDR3 sequence reads: CSARGTSGRGYYNEQFL. The CDR3 DNA reads TGCAGTGCTAGAGGGACTAGCGGGAGAGGGTACTACAATGAGCAGTTCCTC.

The J gene is TRBJ2-5, the V gene TRBV11-3, with a possible D match to TRBD2 (6 bases). This CDR3 comprises 16 residues. Germline V gene sequence: CDR1 SGHNT, CDR2 YENEEA. V gave up 0 bases and J gave up 5 bases, with 16 bases separating them. In DNA form, the CDR3 reads TGTGCCAGCAGCTTAGATCGTGACGGCCGGGGGGAGACCCAGTACTTC. This encodes CASSLDRDGRGETQYF.

V gene TRBV20-1 combines with J gene TRBJ2-2; 9 bases agree with TRBD1. The germline V gene has CDR1 DFQATT and CDR2 SNEGSKA (reference sequence). V lost 4 bases to trimming and J lost 3 bases; unmatched junction nucleotides: 15. The CDR3 contains 18 residues. The CDR3 DNA is TGCAGTGCTACCATACGGAGGACAGGGGTATTTTACACCGGGGAGCTGTTTTTT. This translates into CSATIRRTGVFYTGELFF.

The rearrangement joins TRBV28 to TRBJ2-2; tentatively, D is TRBD1 or TRBD2 (5 bases each). The germline gives CDR1 MDHEN, CDR2 SYDVKM. V gave up 3 bases and J gave up 5 bases, with 13 bases separating them. The CDR3 runs 15 residues. CDR3 sequence (DNA): TGTGCCAGCAGTTTCCCCGGGACCATAACCGGGGAGCTGTTTTTT. Protein sequence: CASSFPGTITGELFF. Looking up the rest from reference TRBV28 and TRBJ2-2 gives the full variable domain: DVKVTQSSRYLVKRTGEKVFLECVQDMDHENMFWYRQDPGLGLRLIYFSYDVKMKEKGDIPEGYSVSREKKERFSLILESASTNQTSMYLCASSFPGTITGELFFGEGSRLTVL.

By sample share, this clonotype is medium-sized. The chain uses TRBV2 and TRBJ1-2; 7 bases fit TRBD1. V shed 6 bases and J 9 bases; nucleotides not matched to a gene: 10. CDR3 size: 13 residues. Germline CDR1 is SNHLY and CDR2 is FYNNEI. The CDR3 reads CASRRDSGMRYTF. CDR3 in DNA: TGTGCCAGCAGACGGGACAGCGGGATGCGCTACACCTTC.

This rearrangement joins TRBV11-3 to TRBJ1-2; D perhaps matches TRBD1 (6 bases). The germline V gene has CDR1 SGHNT and CDR2 YENEEA. V was clipped by 5 bases and J by 9 bases, with 16 bases between them. This CDR3 comprises 13 residues. The CDR3 DNA sequence: TGTGCCAGCAGCCTAGGACAGACCGAGAGCTACACCTTC. Translation: CASSLGQTESYTF.

This chain uses TRBV27 with TRBJ1-1, with D maybe TRBD1 (5 bases). Deletions cut 3 bases from V and 4 bases from J, with 18 bases between. Looked up from germline, CDR1 is MNHEY and CDR2 is SMNVEV (reference sequence). This CDR3 has 16 amino acids. The CDR3 bases are TGTGCCAGCAGTTTCACCCCAGGGAGTGTTATCACTGAAGCTTTCTTT. Encoded protein: CASSFTPGSVITEAFF.

The rearrangement uses TRBV28 and TRBJ1-1, with D possibly being TRBD1 (5 bases). V was trimmed by 3 bases and J by 10 bases, leaving 18 bases between them. Germline CDR1 MDHEN, CDR2 SYDVKM. This CDR3 region has 14 residues. CDR3 coding DNA: TGTGCCAGCAGTTTTTCACAGGACGTTTCAGGAGCTTTCTTT. Translating gives CASSFSQDVSGAFF.

This clonotype was picked up a small number of times. V is TRBV20-1 and J is TRBJ1-3; D might be TRBD1 (6 bases). Trimming pared 3 bases from V and 0 bases from J, leaving 12 bases between. CDR3 size: 15 residues. CDR1 is DFQATT, CDR2 SNEGSKA, per germline (reference sequence). The CDR3 DNA follows: TGCAGTGCTAGTCCGGGACACCTCTCTGGAAACACCATATATTTT. Protein: CSASPGHLSGNTIYF.

V is TRBV28 and J is TRBJ2-7; 9 positions agree with TRBD1. Trimming took 6 bases from V and 5 from J; bases not matched to a gene: 14. Germline CDR1 MDHEN, CDR2 SYDVKM. This CDR3 comprises 16 residues. The CDR3: CASSRTGTGRFNEQYF. The CDR3 coding sequence is TGTGCCAGCAGCCGCACCGGGACAGGGAGGTTCAACGAGCAGTACTTC.

The CDR3 sequence: CASRGQKNNQPQHF. Written as DNA, the CDR3 is TGTGCCAGCAGGGGACAGAAGAACAATCAGCCCCAGCATTTT. The rearrangement links TRBV6-2 or TRBV6-3 to TRBJ1-5; 7 bases fit TRBD1. The CDR3 runs to 14 residues. CDR1 and CDR2 from the germline V gene are MNHEY and SVGEGT. Trimming at V came to 6 bases and at J to 3 bases, leaving 5 bases not matched to a gene.

This clonotype counts as medium-sized. V usage is TRBV20-1 and J usage is TRBJ2-5; the D call may be TRBD1 or TRBD2 (6 bases each). The CDR3 runs to 12 residues. Germline values: CDR1 DFQATT, CDR2 SNEGSKA (reference sequence). Trimming pared 6 bases from V and 4 bases from J, leaving 12 bases between. As DNA, the CDR3 is TGCAGTGCGGGGGGACACTCAGAGACCCAGTACTTC. As protein: CSAGGHSETQYF.

The V gene is TRBV5-1, the J gene TRBJ2-5, with D possibly being TRBD1 (5 bases). The CDR3 has 14 residues. The V and J ends lost 0 bases and 5 bases respectively, with 11 bases between them. Per germline, CDR1 SGHRS and CDR2 YFSETQ. The CDR3 reads CASSLGTQGETQYF. CDR3 in DNA: TGCGCCAGCAGCTTGGGGACCCAGGGTGAGACCCAGTACTTC.

In this sample, this clonotype turned up once. CDR3 loop: CASSLQGGTDTQYF. The CDR3 nucleotides read TGTGCCAGCAGCTTACAGGGGGGCACAGATACGCAGTATTTT. The chain recombines TRBV5-5 with TRBJ2-3; 8 bases are a match to TRBD1. Germline V gives CDR1 SGHKS, CDR2 YYEKEE (reference sequence). V lost 2 bases, J lost 1 base, and 0 bases stayed unmatched. This CDR3 is built from 14 residues. Full variable domain (outside the CDR3, taken from reference TRBV5-5 and TRBJ2-3): DAGVTQSPTHLIKTRGQQVTLRCSPISGHKSVSWYQQVLGQGPQFIFQYYEKEERGRGNFPDRFSARQFPNYSSELNVNALLLGDSALYLCASSLQGGTDTQYFGPGTRLTVL.

The rearrangement uses TRBV7-9 and TRBJ2-1; tentative D call: TRBD2 (6 bases). The CDR3 is 16 amino acids. Trimming left V 5 bases short and J 5 bases short, with 19 bases between. From germline, CDR1 is SEHNR and CDR2 FQNEAQ (reference sequence). The CDR3 sequence: CASSRTQGGSNNEQFF. In DNA, the CDR3 is TGTGCCAGCAGCCGAACCCAGGGAGGATCAAACAATGAGCAGTTCTTC.

Only a few counts were recorded for this clonotype. The V and J genes are TRBV27 and TRBJ1-1, with a possible D match to TRBD1 (6 bases). The CDR3 runs to 18 residues. In germline, CDR1 is MNHEY, CDR2 SMNVEV (reference sequence). V lost 1 base and J lost 4, with 22 bases in between. The CDR3 DNA reads TGTGCCAGCAGTTTATTTGGGCGTTTGGGCAGGGGTATCACTGAAGCTTTCTTT. This encodes CASSLFGRLGRGITEAFF.

This clonotype is medium-sized. This sequence joins TRBV24-1 and TRBJ2-5; D not resolved. Trimming cost V 3 bases and J 5 bases, with 15 bases left between them. The CDR3 is made up of 15 amino acids. The germline V gene has CDR1 KGHDR and CDR2 SFDVKD. The CDR3: CATSDPYGPPETQYF. CDR3 bases: TGTGCCACCAGTGATCCTTACGGACCGCCGGAGACCCAGTACTTC.